This TCR beta chain was observed in a study of cytomegalovirus exposure and HLA in healthy donors. The study's findings and limits: In an earlier analysis, in 540 or so donors, most V segments appeared productive either ~87% or ~30% of the time. In vitro, a few CMV-associated chains proved specific for CMV antigens.

Concerning this clone itself: The antigen is not known.

The PCR made use of 60 Vbeta and 13 Jbeta primers. The assay was immunoSEQ multiplex PCR, and TCRdb's table has in-frame clones only and misses some. This table holds about 150,000 clones, 76% found once. Although they were nominally healthy when sampled, donors likely had unrecorded immune exposures. The CDR3 has 19 residues. Germline trimming cut 0 bases from V and 1 base from J; bases unmatched to any gene: 12. CDR1 is SGHRS, CDR2 YFSETQ, per germline. This receptor was obtained from a woman aged 40 to 50 in good health and CMV-seronegative. The V gene is TRBV5-1, the J gene TRBJ2-7, with 11 bases that match TRBD2. The sequenced sample consisted of PBMCs. CDR3 nucleotides: TGCGCCAGCAGCTTGGATTTGTCTAGCGGGGGGCCCCTTTCCTACGAGCAGTACTTC. Translated: CASSLDLSSGGPLSYEQYF.